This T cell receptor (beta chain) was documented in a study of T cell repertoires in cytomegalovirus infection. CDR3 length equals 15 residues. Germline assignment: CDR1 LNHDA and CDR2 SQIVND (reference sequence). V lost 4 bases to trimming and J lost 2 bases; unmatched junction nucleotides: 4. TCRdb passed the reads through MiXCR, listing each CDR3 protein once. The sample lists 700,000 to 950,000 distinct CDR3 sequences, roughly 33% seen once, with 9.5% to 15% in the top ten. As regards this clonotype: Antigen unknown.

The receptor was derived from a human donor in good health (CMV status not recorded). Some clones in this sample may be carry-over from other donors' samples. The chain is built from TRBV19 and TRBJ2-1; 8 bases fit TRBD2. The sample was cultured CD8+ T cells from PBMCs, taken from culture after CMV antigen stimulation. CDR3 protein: CASSTAGGPYNEQFF. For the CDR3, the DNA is TGTGCCAGTAGTACCGCGGGGGGACCCTACAATGAGCAGTTCTTC.